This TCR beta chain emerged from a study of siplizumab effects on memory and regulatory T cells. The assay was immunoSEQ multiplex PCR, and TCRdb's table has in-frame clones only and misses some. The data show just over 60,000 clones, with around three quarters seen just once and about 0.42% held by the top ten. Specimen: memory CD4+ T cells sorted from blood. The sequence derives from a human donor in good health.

The CDR3 reads CASSFNSGGFYEQYF. CDR3 nucleotides: TGTGCCAGCAGTTTTAATAGCGGGGGTTTTTACGAGCAGTACTTC. V and J are TRBV6-5 and TRBJ2-7, with 9 bases matching TRBD2. CDR1 is MNHEY, CDR2 SVGAGI, per germline. The V gene end was trimmed by 4 bases and the J gene end by 4 bases; junction bases not matched to a gene: 8. This CDR3 is 15 amino acids long.